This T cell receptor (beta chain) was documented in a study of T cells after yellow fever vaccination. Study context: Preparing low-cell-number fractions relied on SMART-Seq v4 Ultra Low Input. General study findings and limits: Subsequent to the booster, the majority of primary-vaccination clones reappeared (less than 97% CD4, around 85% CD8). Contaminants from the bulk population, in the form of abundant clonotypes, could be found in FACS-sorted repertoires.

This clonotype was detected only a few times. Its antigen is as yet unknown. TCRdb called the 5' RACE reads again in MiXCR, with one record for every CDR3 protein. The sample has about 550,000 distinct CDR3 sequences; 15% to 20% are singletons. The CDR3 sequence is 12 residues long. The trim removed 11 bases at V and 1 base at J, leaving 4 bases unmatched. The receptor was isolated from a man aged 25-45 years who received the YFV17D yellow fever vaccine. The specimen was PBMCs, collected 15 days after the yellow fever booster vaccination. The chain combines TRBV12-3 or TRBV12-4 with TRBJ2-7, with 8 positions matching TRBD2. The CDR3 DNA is TGTGCCTCGGGAGGGCTATCCTACGAGCAGTACTTC. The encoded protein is CASGGLSYEQYF.